Each of the 10 T cell receptor beta chains below was sequenced from the same sample in a study of blood T cell repertoires in COVID-19. Assay: immunoSEQ multiplex PCR; the TCRdb copy retains only in-frame clones and omits some. This table has about 120,000 clones, around 80% appearing once. Sequences were obtained from peripheral blood. The receptors stem from a woman between 50 and 59 years old with acute or convalescent COVID-19.

This clone has only a few counts. CDR3 region: CATSDLRTSTGELFF. The DNA for the CDR3 is TGTGCCACCAGTGATTTGAGGACAAGCACCGGGGAGCTGTTTTTT. The chain carries TRBV24-1 and TRBJ2-2; D may be TRBD1 (5 bases). Germline assignment: CDR1 KGHDR and CDR2 SFDVKD. The V and J ends lost 0 bases and 4 bases respectively, with 8 bases between them. The CDR3 sequence is 15 residues long.

The V gene is TRBV7-9, the J gene TRBJ1-6, with D unresolved. Trimming took off 4 bases at V and 0 bases at J, with 7 bases between the two ends. The germline CDR1 and CDR2 sequences are SEHNR and FQNEAQ (reference sequence). There are 15 residues in the CDR3. Here the CDR3 DNA reads TGTGCCAGCAGCTCAGCTAGCTCCTATAATTCACCCCTCCACTTT. Its translation is CASSSASSYNSPLHF. Based on the CDR3 plus reference TRBV7-9 and TRBJ1-6, the full variable domain is DTGVSQNPRHKITKRGQNVTFRCDPISEHNRLYWYRQTLGQGPEFLTYFQNEAQLEKSRLLSDRFSAERPKGSFSTLEIQRTEQGDSAMYLCASSSASSYNSPLHFGNGTRLTVT.

The V call is TRBV6-5, the J call TRBJ1-1, with 9 bases matching TRBD1. Germline V lookup: CDR1 MNHEY, CDR2 SVGAGI. V was pared by 7 bases and J by 1 base, with 7 bases of the junction left unmatched. The CDR3 is made up of 15 amino acids. CDR3 bases: TGTGCCAGCACTCGGGACAGGGCTTCGAACACTGAAGCTTTCTTT. It yields the protein CASTRDRASNTEAFF.

This clone was observed a handful of times. The CDR3 is CASSPLARQNSGNTIYF. The CDR3, as DNA: TGTGCCAGCTCACCATTAGCGCGGCAGAACTCTGGAAACACCATATATTTT. The rearrangement links TRBV18 to TRBJ1-3; D not resolved. V was shortened by 2 bases and J by 0 bases, with 14 bases between the two germline ends. Germline V gives CDR1 KGHSH, CDR2 LQKENI. The CDR3 consists of 17 residues.

This clone was recorded once. This chain links TRBV5-4 with TRBJ1-4, with D hard to call. Germline V gene sequence: CDR1 SGHNT, CDR2 YYREEE (reference sequence). Trimming stripped 4 bases from V and 3 bases from J, with 7 bases between. The CDR3 contains 13 residues. Written as DNA, the CDR3 is TGTGCCAGCAGCATCCGAGCTAATGAAAAACTGTTTTTT. This codes for CASSIRANEKLFF.

The chain is built from TRBV25-1 and TRBJ2-5, with a tentative D call TRBD2 (6 bases). Trimming removed 4 bases at V and 2 bases at J, with 14 bases between. The length of the CDR3 is 15 residues. Germline CDR1 reads MGHDK; CDR2 reads SYGVNS. CDR3 residues: CASSAHGTVQETQYF. The CDR3 coding sequence is TGTGCCAGCAGTGCCCACGGGACTGTACAAGAGACCCAGTACTTC.

The chain combines TRBV10-3 with TRBJ2-6, with D perhaps TRBD1 (6 bases). Germline V gives CDR1 ENHRY, CDR2 SYGVKD. Trimming stripped 3 bases from V and 4 bases from J, with 10 bases between. This CDR3 is 15 amino acids long. CDR3 nucleotide sequence: TGTGCCATCAGTGAACAGGGATCCGGGGCCAACGTCCTGACTTTC. Translating it yields CAISEQGSGANVLTF.

The chain links TRBV7-9 to TRBJ2-2, with 10 bases lining up with TRBD1. The CDR3 has 15 amino acids. J gave up 8 bases and V 5 bases, and 8 bases lay outside the gene matches. Per the germline V gene, CDR1 is SEHNR and CDR2 is FQNEAQ (reference sequence). This CDR3 is CASSTGQGSRGELFF. The DNA for the CDR3 is TGTGCCAGCAGCACGGGACAGGGGAGTCGGGGGGAGCTGTTTTTT.

The rearrangement links TRBV15 to TRBJ1-1; D uncertain. The germline V gene has CDR1 LNHNV and CDR2 YYDKDF (reference sequence). V was trimmed by 1 base and J by 5 bases, leaving 11 bases between them. The CDR3 loop spans 14 amino acids. Here the CDR3 DNA reads TGTGCCACCAGCAGAGTGAGCGGAGGGACTGAAGCTTTCTTT. Translation: CATSRVSGGTEAFF.

V and J are TRBV3-1 (or the pseudogene TRBV3-2) and TRBJ2-7, with D unclear. This CDR3 region has 14 residues. CDR1 and CDR2 from the germline V gene are LGHDT and YNNKEL (reference sequence). With 4 bases removed from V and 4 bases from J, the gap between germline ends came to 14 bases. CDR3 amino acids: CASSPTRSIYEQYF. The DNA for the CDR3 is TGTGCCAGCAGCCCCACAAGATCAATTTACGAGCAGTACTTC.